The 21 T cell receptor beta chains below were found in one sample sequenced in a study of blood T cell repertoires in COVID-19. Data came from immunoSEQ multiplex PCR; TCRdb stores just in-frame clones and leaves some out. Of about 330,000 clones in the sample, around 89% are singletons; the top ten hold under 4.5%. The source material was peripheral blood. These receptors came from a woman in her forties or fifties with active or convalescent COVID-19.

This chain uses TRBV27 with TRBJ1-2; D might be TRBD1 (6 bases). This CDR3 comprises 17 residues. The V and J ends lost 7 bases and 1 base respectively, with 22 bases between them. Germline-derived CDR1 and CDR2 are MNHEY and SMNVEV (reference sequence). In DNA, the CDR3 is TGTGCCAGCACCGGGGGGGGGCGACAATCACATAACTATGGCTACACCTTC. The encoded protein is CASTGGGRQSHNYGYTF.

This chain joins TRBV4-1 and TRBJ2-6, with 14 nucleotides matching TRBD2. Germline CDR1 and CDR2: MGHRA and YSYEKL. J gave up 4 bases and V 1 base, and 9 bases lay outside the gene matches. CDR3 length equals 20 residues. This CDR3 reads CASSQVPGTSGSPGANVLTF. The CDR3 DNA is TGCGCCAGCAGCCAAGTACCCGGGACTAGCGGGAGCCCCGGGGCCAACGTCCTGACTTTC.

The V and J genes are TRBV7-8 and TRBJ2-4; 7 bases align to TRBD1. The CDR3 consists of 16 residues. The V segment lost 5 bases and the J segment 6 bases; nucleotides outside the gene matches: 13. Germline V gives CDR1 SGHVS, CDR2 FQNEAQ. In DNA, the CDR3 is TGTGCCAGCAGCCCAACCGGGGCCCGACAGGGAAACATTCAGTACTTC. Its translation: CASSPTGARQGNIQYF.

The chain recombines TRBV11-2 with TRBJ2-1; TRBD1 matches at 8 bases. Germline V lookup: CDR1 SGHAT, CDR2 FQNNGV. This CDR3 region has 15 residues. Trimming cost V 1 base and J 6 bases; bases outside gene matches: 5. The CDR3 sequence is CASSLVDRVTNEQFF. In DNA, the CDR3 is TGTGCCAGCAGCTTAGTGGACAGGGTTACCAATGAGCAGTTCTTC.

The V gene is TRBV4-3, the J gene TRBJ1-1, with D possibly TRBD1 on 6 matching bases. This CDR3 has 15 amino acids. The germline V gene encodes CDR1 LGHNA and CDR2 YSLEER. V was cut by 1 base and J by 5 bases, with 14 bases left in between. CDR3 bases: TGCGCCAGCAGCCAAGTACAGGGTAGTGGTACTGAAGCTTTCTTT. It is translated as CASSQVQGSGTEAFF.

The rearrangement joins TRBV6-5 to TRBJ2-1; 10 bases match TRBD1. CDR1 and CDR2 (germline): MNHEY, SVGAGI. The CDR3 has 15 residues. After removal of 6 bases from V and 8 bases from J, the junction contained 10 bases not matched to a gene. The CDR3 DNA is TGTGCCAGCAGGTCCGGGACAGGGGTAGGGTATGAGCAGTTCTTC. This codes for CASRSGTGVGYEQFF.

The chain employs TRBV6-6 and TRBJ1-5, with D maybe TRBD1 (5 bases). In germline, CDR1 is MNHNY, CDR2 SVGAGI (reference sequence). The CDR3 totals 17 residues. V lost 8 bases and J 1 base, leaving 21 bases between the germline ends. CDR3 loop: CASRPGRGRRSNQPQHF. CDR3 DNA: TGTGCCAGCCGTCCGGGGAGGGGAAGGCGGAGCAATCAGCCCCAGCATTTT.

V usage is TRBV6-1 and J usage is TRBJ1-6; D not resolved. Germline values: CDR1 MNHNS, CDR2 SASEGT. The CDR3 covers 12 residues. Trimming shortened V by 2 bases and J by 13 bases, and 9 bases separated the two germline ends. In DNA form, the CDR3 reads TGTGCCAGCAGTGAATTCCCTTCGCCCCTCCACTTT. Translating it yields CASSEFPSPLHF.

The V call is TRBV5-6, the J call TRBJ1-2, with D maybe TRBD1 (5 bases). V lost 10 bases, J lost 7 bases, and 17 bases lay in between. This CDR3 contains 12 residues. Germline values: CDR1 SGHDT, CDR2 YYEEEE. The CDR3 bases are TGTGCCTGGGGCAGGATGAGTGGTGGCTACACCTTC. This gives the protein CAWGRMSGGYTF.

The chain combines TRBV7-9 with TRBJ2-7; 10 bases are a match to TRBD1. The V gene end was trimmed by 5 bases and the J gene end by 5 bases; junction bases not matched to a gene: 9. Germline V gives CDR1 SEHNR, CDR2 FQNEAQ (reference sequence). The CDR3 extends over 15 amino acids. The CDR3 protein is CASSPRTGGFHEQYF. As DNA, the CDR3 is TGTGCCAGCAGCCCCCGGACAGGGGGTTTCCACGAGCAGTACTTC.

The rearrangement uses TRBV7-6 and TRBJ2-7; TRBD2 matches at 9 bases. Germline CDR1 reads SGHVS; CDR2 reads FNYEAQ. Trimming cost V 1 base and J 3 bases; bases outside gene matches: 13. The CDR3 covers 18 residues. Written as DNA, the CDR3 is TGTGCCAGCAGCTTAGAGGTGGCCCCTAGCGGGGAATACTACGAGCAGTACTTC. This encodes CASSLEVAPSGEYYEQYF.

The rearrangement links TRBV28 to TRBJ1-6, with 7 positions matching TRBD1. Germline trimming cut 7 bases from V and 7 bases from J; bases unmatched to any gene: 10. This CDR3 contains 15 residues. Looked up from germline, CDR1 is MDHEN and CDR2 is SYDVKM. The CDR3 DNA reads as TGTGCCAGCACCAGTCCCCAGGACAGGAATTCACCCCTCCACTTT. Its translation: CASTSPQDRNSPLHF.

J is TRBJ1-1 and V is TRBV7-2, with D possibly being TRBD1 (6 bases). The ends were cut back, 0 bases at V and 4 bases at J, with 15 bases in the middle. Looked up from germline, CDR1 is SGHTA and CDR2 is FQGNSA. The CDR3 has 16 amino acids. The CDR3 DNA follows: TGTGCCAGCAGCTTAGCGGGGTCCGGGGGGCGCACTGAAGCTTTCTTT. Translated: CASSLAGSGGRTEAFF.

The chain employs TRBV2 and TRBJ1-2; a weak D match, TRBD1 (6 bases). The CDR3 consists of 13 residues. V lost 5 bases, J lost 1 base, and 8 bases lay in between. Germline-derived CDR1 and CDR2 are SNHLY and FYNNEI. The CDR3 bases are TGTGCCAGCAGTATGGACAGTAACTATGGCTACACCTTC. It encodes CASSMDSNYGYTF.

Only a few counts were recorded for this clone. V and J are TRBV7-2 and TRBJ1-1; D is uncertain. Germline V gene lookup returns CDR1 SGHTA and CDR2 FQGNSA. V gave up 1 base and J gave up 4 bases, with 10 bases separating them. The CDR3 totals 14 residues. The CDR3 sequence: CASSLGGRVTEAFF. In DNA, the CDR3 is TGTGCCAGCAGCTTAGGAGGGCGCGTCACTGAAGCTTTCTTT.

The rearrangement links TRBV29-1 to TRBJ2-3, with D perhaps TRBD2 (6 bases). The CDR3 has 16 amino acids. Germline V lookup: CDR1 SQVTM, CDR2 ANQGSEA. Deletions cut 2 bases from V and 4 bases from J, with 19 bases between. The CDR3 DNA follows: TGCAGCGTTGAAAACCGACTAGTCGGGTCCTCAGATACGCAGTATTTT. It translates to CSVENRLVGSSDTQYF.

This clone turned up a few times. The V gene is TRBV20-1, the J gene TRBJ1-3; D gene unclear. Trimming stripped 3 bases from V and 1 base from J, with 10 bases between. The CDR3 loop spans 14 amino acids. Germline V gene data show CDR1 as DFQATT and CDR2 as SNEGSKA (reference sequence). The CDR3 bases are TGCAGTGCTAGTTTGTCGGGTTCTGGAAACACCATATATTTT. Translating it yields CSASLSGSGNTIYF.

This sequence joins TRBV18 and TRBJ1-1; D is ambiguous. The CDR3 is 16 residues long. V lost 3 bases, J lost 1 base, and 15 bases lay in between. Germline loops: CDR1 KGHSH, CDR2 LQKENI. The CDR3 is CASSPRPGNTNTEAFF. The CDR3, as DNA: TGTGCCAGCTCACCGAGGCCCGGGAATACGAACACTGAAGCTTTCTTT.

This chain links TRBV7-9 with TRBJ1-1; tentatively, D is TRBD1 (5 bases). There are 13 residues in the CDR3. Trimming shortened V by 3 bases and J by 2 bases, and 7 bases separated the two germline ends. Germline CDR1 reads SEHNR; CDR2 reads FQNEAQ (reference sequence). In DNA, the CDR3 is TGTGCCAGCAGCTTTGGGGCTAACACTGAAGCTTTCTTT. Its translation is CASSFGANTEAFF.

The CDR3 loop reads CASSLQGASGNSPLHF. The CDR3 DNA reads as TGCGCCAGCAGCTTACAGGGGGCTTCGGGTAATTCACCCCTCCACTTT. This chain joins TRBV5-1 and TRBJ1-6; 9 positions match TRBD1. The ends lost 2 bases at V and 6 bases at J; junction bases unmatched: 6. This CDR3 spans 16 amino acids. Germline V gene sequence: CDR1 SGHRS, CDR2 YFSETQ.

The CDR3 here is CASSKTGANNSPLHF. DNA for the CDR3: TGTGCCAGCAGTAAGACAGGGGCGAATAATTCACCCCTCCACTTT. The chain links TRBV6-2 or TRBV6-3 to TRBJ1-6; 8 bases agree with TRBD1. Germline CDR1 is MNHEY and CDR2 is SVGEGT. J gave up 5 bases and V 5 bases, and 5 bases lay outside the gene matches. The CDR3 is 15 amino acids.